This T cell receptor (beta chain) is from a study of beta chain features in type 1 diabetes. Points from the study as a whole: Diminished insertions and augmented deletions at VDJ junctions characterized type 1 diabetes patients.

Sort purity for all populations was recorded as exceeding 98%. The whole isolated RNA underwent reverse transcription, so sequencing captured expressed TCRB transcripts. TCRdb's table, derived via immunoSEQ multiplex PCR, lists solely in-frame clones and lacks some. The sample yields about 900,000 clones, 17% seen once. About this clone itself: The antigen remains undetermined.

This CDR3 comprises 14 residues. Between the trimmed V and J ends, which lost 4 bases and 2 bases, there was a span of 12 bases. Germline V CDR1 and CDR2: SGHRS, YFSETQ. The chain is built from TRBV5-1 and TRBJ1-2, with a tentative D call TRBD1 (5 bases). Sample: naive CD4+ T cells from blood. This clonotype originated in a woman aged 18-29 years in good health. CDR3: CASSQRTRNYGYTF. The DNA of the CDR3 is TGCGCCAGCAGCCAGAGGACACGGAACTATGGCTACACCTTC.